This T cell receptor beta chain is drawn from a study of blood T cell repertoires in COVID-19. Looking at the study overall: Donors in the United States, Italy and Spain gave samples during acute or convalescent COVID-19. Sources were T cells, B-cell-depleted T cells, or PBMCs; the material itself was cDNA or gDNA.

Original handling: Amplification with reference gene primers provided the estimates of nucleated cell counts. Some clones are missing from TCRdb's copy, which holds only in-frame ones; the method was immunoSEQ multiplex PCR. V and J calls and clone size are given by that table; D and trimming were obtained from the DNA. The sample lists around 200,000 clones, approximately 80% occurring once. The CDR3 extends over 14 amino acids. Germline V gene sequence: CDR1 SNHLY, CDR2 FYNNEI. Trimming removed 5 bases from V and 4 bases from J, with 11 bases in between. This sequence originates from an elderly woman with acute or convalescent COVID-19. Source material: peripheral blood. The rearrangement links TRBV2 to TRBJ2-2; possibly TRBD2 for D (6 bases). The CDR3: CASSPGLITGELFF. The CDR3 coding sequence is TGTGCCAGCAGTCCGGGACTCATCACCGGGGAGCTGTTTTTT.